Below, 7 T cell receptor beta chains from the same sample are listed, as sequenced in a study of chemoradiotherapy in HPV16-positive cancers. Profiling relied on immunoSEQ multiplex PCR, and the TCRdb table lists in-frame clones only, not all of them. The sample comprises around 3,500 clones, nearly 90% of which are singletons, and around 5.1% rests with the top ten. The specimen was tumor tissue, collected from a patient who underwent chemoradiotherapy. These receptors came from a human donor with HPV-associated anogenital cancer.

The CDR3 region has the DNA TGTGCCAGCAGACAACCCTGGTTGGTAGGGATTAACACCGGGGAGCTGTTTTTT. Its translation: CASRQPWLVGINTGELFF. V gene TRBV28 combines with J gene TRBJ2-2; D is uncertain. Germline loops: CDR1 MDHEN, CDR2 SYDVKM. V lost 6 bases, J lost 2 bases, and 22 bases lay in between. The CDR3 is 18 residues long. Using reference TRBV28 and TRBJ2-2 for the parts outside the CDR3, the full variable domain is DVKVTQSSRYLVKRTGEKVFLECVQDMDHENMFWYRQDPGLGLRLIYFSYDVKMKEKGDIPEGYSVSREKKERFSLILESASTNQTSMYLCASRQPWLVGINTGELFFGEGSRLTVL.

This clone has just one count. The V and J genes are TRBV9 and TRBJ2-4; TRBD2 is a possible D gene (5 bases). The germline CDR1 and CDR2 sequences are SGDLS and YYNGEE. This CDR3 has 16 residues. V was pared by 0 bases and J by 1 base, with 11 bases between. As DNA, the CDR3 is TGTGCCAGCAGCGTAGCAGAGGGAGCGGCCAAAAACATTCAGTACTTC. Its translation: CASSVAEGAAKNIQYF. Full variable domain (rest looked up from reference TRBV9 and TRBJ2-4): DSGVTQTPKHLITATGQRVTLRCSPRSGDLSVYWYQQSLDQGLQFLIQYYNGEERAKGNILERFSAQQFPDLHSELNLSSLELGDSALYFCASSVAEGAAKNIQYFGAGTRLSVL.

This chain uses TRBV6-5 with TRBJ2-7, with D possibly being TRBD2 (5 bases). The V end lost 5 bases, the J end lost 4 bases, and 12 bases lay between the germline ends. The CDR3 sequence is 13 residues long. The germline V gene has CDR1 MNHEY and CDR2 SVGAGI. The DNA of the CDR3 is TGTGCCAGCAGTACCCCGGGAACGTACGAGCAGTACTTC. It encodes CASSTPGTYEQYF.

V and J are TRBV6-5 and TRBJ2-7, with 7 bases lining up with TRBD2. V shed 8 bases and J 0 bases; nucleotides not matched to a gene: 4. The germline CDR1 and CDR2 sequences are MNHEY and SVGAGI. This CDR3 is built from 13 residues. The CDR3 DNA reads TGTGCCAGCGGGGGGGGGAGCTCCTACGAGCAGTACTTC. It codes for CASGGGSSYEQYF.

This chain joins TRBV18 and TRBJ2-7; D possibly matches TRBD1 or TRBD2 (5 bases each). This CDR3 has 14 amino acids. Looked up from germline, CDR1 is KGHSH and CDR2 is LQKENI. V was cut by 3 bases and J by 2 bases, with 11 bases left in between. CDR3 nucleotide sequence: TGTGCCAGCTCACCCCCGGGACGGCCCTACGAGCAGTACTTC. This translates into CASSPPGRPYEQYF.

The rearrangement links TRBV7-3 to TRBJ2-3; possibly TRBD2 for D (5 bases). Germline CDR1 and CDR2: SGHTA and FQGTGA. The V and J ends lost 0 bases and 4 bases respectively, with 14 bases between them. The CDR3 spans 16 residues. The CDR3 bases are TGTGCCAGCAGCTTAACGTCAAGCGTCGGGGCAGATACGCAGTATTTT. Protein: CASSLTSSVGADTQYF.

The CDR3 loop reads CASSYVGNSAKNIQYF. The CDR3, as DNA: TGTGCCAGCAGTTACGTAGGTAACTCAGCCAAAAACATTCAGTACTTC. V usage is TRBV28 and J usage is TRBJ2-4; D is uncertain. CDR3 length: 16 residues. Germline loops: CDR1 MDHEN, CDR2 SYDVKM. Between the trimmed V and J ends, which lost 4 bases and 0 bases, there was a span of 13 bases.